The sample holds one count of the clone carrying this T cell receptor (beta chain). The data stem from a study of blood T cell repertoires in COVID-19. As for the study in general: Sites in the United States, Italy and Spain provided acute and convalescent COVID-19 samples. Nucleic acid was either cDNA or gDNA, and it came from T cells, B-cell-depleted T cells, or PBMCs.

The CDR3 is 15 amino acids. The trim removed 4 bases at V and 4 bases at J, leaving 6 bases unmatched. Germline CDR1 is MNHEY and CDR2 is SMNVEV (reference sequence). As handled by the study authors: Amplified reference gene primers provided the basis for estimating nucleated cell counts. Some clones are missing from TCRdb's copy, which holds only in-frame ones; the method was immunoSEQ multiplex PCR. V and J calls and clone size are those listed in that table; D and trimming were worked out from the DNA. The data show around 150,000 clones, just over 85% seen once. This clonotype originated in a man aged 65 to 85 with acute or convalescent COVID-19. Specimen: peripheral blood. The chain carries TRBV27 and TRBJ1-4; 7 bases are shared with TRBD1. The CDR3 region has the DNA TGTGCCAGCAGTTCCAGACAGGGTGGTAATGAAAAACTGTTTTTT. It specifies CASSSRQGGNEKLFF.